This T cell receptor beta chain was captured in a study of regulatory and conventional T cells in RAG deficiency. The V end was cut by 4 bases, the J end by 3 bases, with 12 bases between. CDR1 and CDR2 from the germline V gene are SGHTA and FQGNSA. The length of the CDR3 is 14 residues. The count of this clone is one. Data came from immunoSEQ multiplex PCR; TCRdb stores just in-frame clones and leaves some out. The table shows roughly 13,000 clones, with 90% to 95% occurring only once. Genomic DNA came from blood conventional CD4+ T cells gated CD25-low CD127-high. The same data also went into a second study, on regulatory T cells. Turning to that study: Primers: 52 TRBV forward and 13 TRBJ reverse.

The rearrangement joins TRBV7-2 to TRBJ1-1, with a weak D call TRBD1 (5 bases). The sequencing input was CD4+ effector T cells sorted from blood. The clonotype originates from a human donor in good health. The CDR3 DNA follows: TGTGCCAGCAGCTCCCCTGACAGATACACTGAAGCTTTCTTT. This gives the protein CASSSPDRYTEAFF. Complete variable domain (other parts from reference TRBV7-2 and TRBJ1-1): GAGVSQSPSNKVTEKGKDVELRCDPISGHTALYWYRQSLGQGLEFLIYFQGNSAPDKSGLPSDRFSAERTGGSVSTLTIQRTQQEDSAVYLCASSSPDRYTEAFFGQGTRLTVV.